This T cell receptor (beta chain) was observed in a study of T cell responses to AZD1222 COVID-19 vaccine. Sequencing was performed with immunoSEQ multiplex PCR; in TCRdb, only in-frame clones are kept and a portion is missing. The sample has some 150,000 clones; approximately 94% are singletons. This CDR3 region has 13 residues. Germline CDR1 SNHLY, CDR2 FYNNEI. V lost 7 bases, J lost 2 bases, and 9 bases lay in between. The V gene is TRBV2, the J gene TRBJ1-5; D is perhaps TRBD1 (5 bases). This clonotype originated in an adult in good health. The sequencing here drew on peripheral blood, taken on day 0 of AZD1222 vaccination. Here the CDR3 DNA reads TGTGCCAGCATGGGGCCGGGCAATCAGCCCCAGCATTTT. Translating it yields CASMGPGNQPQHF.